This T cell receptor (beta chain) was observed in a study of blood T cell repertoires in COVID-19. On the study more broadly: Italy, Spain and the United States were the sources of the convalescent and acute COVID-19 samples. In each case, the material was cDNA or gDNA derived from T cells, B-cell-depleted T cells, or PBMCs.

Original data processing: Amplification of reference gene primers was used by the study to estimate nucleated cell counts. Profiled with immunoSEQ multiplex PCR; TCRdb holds only in-frame clones, not every one. V and J calls and clone size are those listed in that table; D and trimming were worked out from the DNA. The repertoire has just over 150,000 clones, approximately 82% of them found once; the top ten carry 22%. V dropped 8 bases and J dropped 0 bases, with 10 bases sitting between them. The CDR3 length is 13 residues. The V gene's germline CDR1 is WSHSY and CDR2 SAAADI. Sequenced sample: peripheral blood. The TCR was taken from a woman aged 80 or over with acute or convalescent COVID-19. This rearrangement joins TRBV10-2 to TRBJ1-2, with D possibly being TRBD1 (6 bases). CDR3 region: CASQRQANYGYTF. CDR3 in DNA: TGCGCCAGCCAGCGACAGGCTAACTATGGCTACACCTTC.